A single sample gave rise to the 18 T cell receptor beta chains below, sequenced in a study of neoadjuvant anti-PD-1 for oral cavity cancer (dated by TCRdb to the early 2020s). Libraries were constructed by the immunoSEQ multiplex PCR assay. The table was pulled from immuneACCESS by TCRdb, which kept in-frame rearrangements only. Such tables lose some clones; where checked, under half of the loss comes from unresolved V genes, and the rest has no known cause. This sample comprises about 9,300 clones, around 75% of them detected only once. About 4.1% of the sample comes from the top ten. The time point label corresponds to: after neoadjuvant nivolumab, at surgical resection. Sequenced material: PBMCs, taken after nivolumab (anti-PD-1) treatment. The source is a person aged 35 to 85 with oral cavity squamous cell carcinoma.

The chain links TRBV19 to TRBJ2-3; 9 bases line up with TRBD1. Germline V gene sequence: CDR1 LNHDA, CDR2 SQIVND (reference sequence). The ends lost 4 bases at V and 4 bases at J; junction bases unmatched: 6. CDR3 length: 15 residues. CDR3 sequence (DNA): TGTGCCAGTAGTACACCGGGACAGGGTGCAGATACGCAGTATTTT. It encodes CASSTPGQGADTQYF.

The genes are TRBV15 and TRBJ2-7, with no clear D. V was cut by 1 base and J by 4 bases, with 8 bases left in between. The CDR3 loop spans 13 amino acids. Germline CDR1 reads LNHNV; CDR2 reads YYDKDF (reference sequence). The DNA of the CDR3 is TGTGCCACCAGCAGAGGAACCTCGTACGAGCAGTACTTC. This sequence encodes CATSRGTSYEQYF.

The chain joins TRBV12-5 to TRBJ2-3; no definite D call. CDR3 length: 15 amino acids. CDR1 LGHNT and CDR2 FRNRAP come from the germline V gene. With 1 base removed from V and 4 bases from J, the gap between germline ends came to 12 bases. The CDR3 DNA follows: TGTGCTAGTGGTTTGGGGTACCGAAGGGCAGATACGCAGTATTTT. Its protein is CASGLGYRRADTQYF.

V usage is TRBV7-9 and J usage is TRBJ2-7, with 7 bases lining up with TRBD1. This CDR3 spans 14 amino acids. CDR1 SEHNR and CDR2 FQNEAQ come from the germline V gene (reference sequence). J lost 1 base, V lost 6 bases, and 6 bases had no gene match. CDR3 region: CASRSDRRSYEQYF. The CDR3 coding sequence is TGTGCCAGCAGATCGGACAGGAGATCCTACGAGCAGTACTTC.

The V and J genes are TRBV28 and TRBJ1-2; D remains unclear. Germline CDR1 reads MDHEN; CDR2 reads SYDVKM. V was trimmed by 6 bases and J by 2 bases, leaving 13 bases between them. The CDR3 has 14 residues. CDR3 region: CASRSSGVNYGYTF. The CDR3 region has the DNA TGTGCCAGCAGGTCGTCCGGGGTAAACTATGGCTACACCTTC.

V is TRBV7-3 and J is TRBJ2-2; 8 bases agree with TRBD1. V trimming: 1 base; J trimming: 6 bases; junction bases outside the gene matches: 10. CDR1 and CDR2 (germline): SGHTA, FQGTGA. There are 17 residues in the CDR3. The CDR3 DNA follows: TGTGCCAGCAGCTTAAACGCTAGGACAGGGCGATCCGGGGAGCTGTTTTTT. This encodes CASSLNARTGRSGELFF.

The chain is built from TRBV6-1 and TRBJ2-7, with D uncertain. The CDR3 spans 11 residues. V shed 6 bases and J shed 6 bases, with 9 bases lying between them. CDR1 MNHNS and CDR2 SASEGT come from the germline V gene. The CDR3 DNA is TGTGCCAGCAGCCGAGGTAGCGAGCAGTACTTC. Translating it yields CASSRGSEQYF.

This clone has a single count. V and J are TRBV7-8 and TRBJ1-1; TRBD1 is a possible D gene (5 bases). The germline V and J ends were trimmed by 2 bases and 1 base, with 11 bases remaining between them. Germline V gene data show CDR1 as SGHVS and CDR2 as FQNEAQ. CDR3 length: 15 residues. The CDR3 DNA follows: TGTGCCAGCAGCTTATCGCGGACAACGAACACTGAAGCTTTCTTT. The encoded protein is CASSLSRTTNTEAFF.

The rearrangement links TRBV28 to TRBJ2-1; D unclear. The CDR3 length is 16 residues. V lost 4 bases and J 5 bases, leaving 18 bases between the germline ends. Germline V CDR1 and CDR2: MDHEN, SYDVKM. The CDR3 loop is CASSSPASGPNNEQFF. The CDR3, as DNA: TGTGCCAGCAGTTCCCCAGCGAGTGGGCCTAACAATGAGCAGTTCTTC.

The sample holds a few counts of this clone. V is TRBV11-3 and J is TRBJ1-5; D is uncertain. Trimming took 3 bases from V and 4 from J, leaving 4 bases between them. The CDR3 is made up of 12 amino acids. Germline lookup yields CDR1 SGHNT and CDR2 YENEEA. DNA of the CDR3: TGTGCCAGCAGCTTCCATAATCAGCCCCAGCATTTT. The encoded protein is CASSFHNQPQHF.

The rearrangement uses TRBV28 and TRBJ1-2, with TRBD1 matching over 7 bases. In germline, CDR1 is MDHEN, CDR2 SYDVKM. Germline trimming cut 3 bases from V and 5 bases from J; bases unmatched to any gene: 12. The CDR3 consists of 16 residues. DNA of the CDR3: TGTGCCAGCAGTTTTCCCCGAGGGGGCTTCGAATATGGCTACACCTTC. Amino acids: CASSFPRGGFEYGYTF.

The chain couples TRBV10-2 to TRBJ1-2; no definite D call. CDR3 length equals 13 residues. Germline V gene lookup returns CDR1 WSHSY and CDR2 SAAADI. V was shortened by 9 bases and J by 4 bases, with 15 bases between the two germline ends. CDR3 protein: CASKEGALYGYTF. CDR3 nucleotide sequence: TGCGCCAGTAAAGAAGGTGCCCTCTATGGCTACACCTTC.

V gene TRBV5-4 combines with J gene TRBJ2-1; D remains ambiguous. CDR3 size: 13 residues. The ends were cut back, 0 bases at V and 10 bases at J, with 11 bases in the middle. CDR1 is SGHNT, CDR2 YYREEE, per germline (reference sequence). CDR3 DNA sequence: TGTGCCAGCAGCTTGGATTGGGGTGGGGAGCAGTTCTTC. It specifies CASSLDWGGEQFF. The full variable domain, with the rest looked up from reference TRBV5-4 and TRBJ2-1, is ETGVTQSPTHLIKTRGQQVTLRCSSQSGHNTVSWYQQALGQGPQFIFQYYREEENGRGNFPPRFSGLQFPNYSSELNVNALELDDSALYLCASSLDWGGEQFFGPGTRLTVL.

The chain links TRBV6-5 to TRBJ2-7, with a weak D call TRBD2 (5 bases). Trimming took off 0 bases at V and 0 bases at J, with 9 bases between the two ends. Per germline, CDR1 MNHEY and CDR2 SVGAGI. The CDR3 contains 15 residues. Here the CDR3 reads CASSYSMGSSYEQYF. In DNA, the CDR3 is TGTGCCAGCAGTTACTCGATGGGGAGCTCCTACGAGCAGTACTTC.

This chain connects TRBV28 to TRBJ1-1; 10 bases match TRBD1. Germline V lookup: CDR1 MDHEN, CDR2 SYDVKM. The CDR3 is made up of 15 amino acids. V lost 5 bases and J lost 5; bases outside the gene matches: 8. The CDR3 is CASSLPGTGETEAFF. Here the CDR3 DNA reads TGTGCCAGCAGTCTGCCCGGGACAGGGGAGACTGAAGCTTTCTTT. The variable domain in full, with the rest retrieved from reference TRBV28 and TRBJ1-1, is DVKVTQSSRYLVKRTGEKVFLECVQDMDHENMFWYRQDPGLGLRLIYFSYDVKMKEKGDIPEGYSVSREKKERFSLILESASTNQTSMYLCASSLPGTGETEAFFGQGTRLTVV.

This clone was observed a handful of times. The genes are TRBV7-9 and TRBJ2-7; a possible D gene is TRBD1 (6 bases). Per the germline V gene, CDR1 is SEHNR and CDR2 is FQNEAQ (reference sequence). This CDR3 comprises 15 residues. Trimming pared 1 base from V and 5 bases from J, leaving 15 bases between. The CDR3 DNA sequence: TGTGCCAGCAGCTTAGGGTCGAGGGGGAGCGACGAGCAGTACTTC. Its protein is CASSLGSRGSDEQYF.

V usage is TRBV4-1 and J usage is TRBJ2-5; D might be TRBD1 (5 bases). CDR3 length: 15 residues. Germline values: CDR1 MGHRA, CDR2 YSYEKL. With 0 bases removed from V and 5 bases from J, the gap between germline ends came to 13 bases. CDR3 nucleotide sequence: TGCGCCAGCAGCCAAGATGCAGGACAAGAGGAGACCCAGTACTTC. It translates to CASSQDAGQEETQYF.

The rearrangement joins TRBV9 to TRBJ2-3; 10 positions match TRBD2. V was clipped by 0 bases and J by 7 bases; unmatched bases: 8. CDR1 and CDR2 from the germline V gene are SGDLS and YYNGEE. The CDR3 totals 16 residues. CDR3 amino acids: CASSVDSGGFRNTQYF. The CDR3 region has the DNA TGTGCCAGCAGCGTAGATAGCGGGGGGTTCCGAAATACGCAGTATTTT.